The entry below describes one T cell receptor (beta chain). Its antigen is as yet unknown. The data belong to a study of PD-1 blockade in classical Hodgkin lymphoma. General study points: Lower baseline TCR diversity marked trial partial responders and progressors. Newly diagnosed patients were reported to exhibit reduced baseline TCR diversity relative to healthy donors. The authors excluded patients who started nivolumab under 1 year after ASCT. Diversity in CD4+ TCRs, unlike that measured in CD8+ TCRs, had risen significantly by C4D1.

All the patients suffered relapse after autologous stem cell transplantation, and brentuximab vedotin exposure differed. Generated by immunoSEQ multiplex PCR, the TCRdb table keeps only in-frame clones and is missing some. The sample records some 20,000 clones, around 80% being singletons. The CDR3 has 15 residues. Germline-derived CDR1 and CDR2 are MRHNA and SNTAGT. V lost 3 bases and J 4 bases, leaving 15 bases between the germline ends. This sequence originates from a human donor with classical Hodgkin lymphoma. The sample consisted of peripheral blood mononuclear cells (PBMCs), taken before the second cycle of nivolumab. The chain employs TRBV6-4 and TRBJ2-5; D may be TRBD1 or TRBD2 (6 bases each). CDR3 bases: TGTGCCAGCAGTGAGTTCTTCGGGGGCGCAGAGACCCAGTACTTC. Translated: CASSEFFGGAETQYF.